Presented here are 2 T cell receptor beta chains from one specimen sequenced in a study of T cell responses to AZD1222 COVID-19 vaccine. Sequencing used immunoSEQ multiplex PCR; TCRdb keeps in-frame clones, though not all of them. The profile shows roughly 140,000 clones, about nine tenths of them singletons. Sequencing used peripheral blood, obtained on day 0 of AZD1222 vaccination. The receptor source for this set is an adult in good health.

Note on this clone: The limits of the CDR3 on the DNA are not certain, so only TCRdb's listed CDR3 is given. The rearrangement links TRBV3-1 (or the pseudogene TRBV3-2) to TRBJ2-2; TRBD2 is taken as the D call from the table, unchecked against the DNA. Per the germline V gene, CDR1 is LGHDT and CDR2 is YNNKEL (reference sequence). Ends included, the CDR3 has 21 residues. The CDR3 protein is CASSRFPLPGGSFGEGGELFF.

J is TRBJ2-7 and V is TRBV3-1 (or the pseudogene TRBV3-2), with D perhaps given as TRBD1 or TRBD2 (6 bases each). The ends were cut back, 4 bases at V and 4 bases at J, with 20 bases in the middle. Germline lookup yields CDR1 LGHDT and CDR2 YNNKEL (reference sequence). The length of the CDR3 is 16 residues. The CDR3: CASSPTEGGREYEQYF. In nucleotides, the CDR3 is TGTGCCAGCAGCCCCACAGAGGGGGGACGGGAGTACGAGCAGTACTTC.